This note documents a single T cell receptor beta chain sequence. Antigen unknown. Produced via immunoSEQ multiplex PCR; TCRdb's table is partial and in-frame only. The sample yields about 2.2 million clones, approximately 94% seen once. The data belong to a study of shared clonotypes between healthy human individuals. Study-level information: Researchers drew samples from two women and three men aged 18 to 49.

Positively selected for CCR7, the CD45RO-negative cells used as naive CD8 cells excluded terminally differentiated effector memory CD45RA+ cells. General study results and limits: Naive CD4 clonotype sharing across several donors was around 5.5%.

The germline V gene has CDR1 SGDLS and CDR2 YYNGEE. Trimming took 4 bases from V and 3 from J, leaving 15 bases between them. There are 15 residues in the CDR3. The sequence came from a man between 18 and 35 years old in good health. Some clones in this sample may be carry-over from other donors' samples. The chain is built from TRBV9 and TRBJ2-3; D possibly corresponds to TRBD1 (5 bases). The material sequenced was naive CD8+ T cells from PBMCs. CDR3 sequence reads: CASSTRGLGTDTQYF. The CDR3 bases are TGTGCCAGCAGCACAAGGGGCTTGGGGACAGATACGCAGTATTTT.